The present T cell receptor (beta chain) was sequenced within a study of blood T cells in healthy people across ages. Study results and caveats: Per million T cells, the diversity of TCR beta decreased roughly linearly as age advanced. There were more naive CD4+ cells and higher diversity in long-lived donors than in aged donors.

With a J-beta primer mix and a sample-barcoded 5' primer, a second PCR ran about 7 to 12 cycles. One entry per CDR3 protein results from TCRdb running MiXCR on the 5' RACE reads. The data hold 1.5 million to 2 million distinct CDR3 sequences, with roughly 49% observed a single time. Isolation yielded PBMCs, at least 6.5 million per sample, in every case. RNA extraction gave at least 6 micrograms of total RNA per sample. This CDR3 is 15 amino acids long. Trimming removed 4 bases at V and 8 bases at J, with 21 bases between. The germline gives CDR1 SGHKS, CDR2 YYEKEE (reference sequence). A remark on this clonotype: Antigen specificity is unknown.

The V call is TRBV5-5, the J call TRBJ1-2; D might be TRBD1 (6 bases). This TCR was sampled from a woman in her forties in good health. Sequenced sample: blood. The CDR3 coding sequence is TGTGCCAGCAGCCCCTCGGGGGGGGCGACGCGAGGCTACACCTTC. Amino acids: CASSPSGGATRGYTF. Looking up the rest from reference TRBV5-5 and TRBJ1-2 gives the full variable domain: DAGVTQSPTHLIKTRGQQVTLRCSPISGHKSVSWYQQVLGQGPQFIFQYYEKEERGRGNFPDRFSARQFPNYSSELNVNALLLGDSALYLCASSPSGGATRGYTFGSGTRLTVV.